Listed here is a single T cell receptor (beta chain). Its specificity is not known. Here immunoSEQ multiplex PCR was the method, and the copy in TCRdb shows in-frame clones only, minus some. The sample holds over 130,000 clones, approximately 80% seen once. The sample comes from a study of cytotoxic CD8 clonotypes in ibrutinib-treated CLL. General study findings and limits: Exceeding age-matched healthy donors, baseline clonality also tracked the counts of circulating CD8+ T cells. Sampling times (in sustained-remission versus progressing patients) were not the same.

V gave up 1 base and J gave up 5 bases, with 17 bases separating them. The length of the CDR3 is 16 residues. Germline loops: CDR1 SGHRS, CDR2 YFSETQ. J is TRBJ2-3 and V is TRBV5-1; D may correspond to TRBD1 or TRBD2 (5 bases each). The sample here was PBMCs, taken after 36 months of ibrutinib treatment. The receptor's source is a human donor with chronic lymphocytic leukemia. CDR3 sequence (DNA): TGCGCCAGCAGCTTGTTGAGATCGTTGGGGGTAGATACGCAGTATTTT. Translating it yields CASSLLRSLGVDTQYF.